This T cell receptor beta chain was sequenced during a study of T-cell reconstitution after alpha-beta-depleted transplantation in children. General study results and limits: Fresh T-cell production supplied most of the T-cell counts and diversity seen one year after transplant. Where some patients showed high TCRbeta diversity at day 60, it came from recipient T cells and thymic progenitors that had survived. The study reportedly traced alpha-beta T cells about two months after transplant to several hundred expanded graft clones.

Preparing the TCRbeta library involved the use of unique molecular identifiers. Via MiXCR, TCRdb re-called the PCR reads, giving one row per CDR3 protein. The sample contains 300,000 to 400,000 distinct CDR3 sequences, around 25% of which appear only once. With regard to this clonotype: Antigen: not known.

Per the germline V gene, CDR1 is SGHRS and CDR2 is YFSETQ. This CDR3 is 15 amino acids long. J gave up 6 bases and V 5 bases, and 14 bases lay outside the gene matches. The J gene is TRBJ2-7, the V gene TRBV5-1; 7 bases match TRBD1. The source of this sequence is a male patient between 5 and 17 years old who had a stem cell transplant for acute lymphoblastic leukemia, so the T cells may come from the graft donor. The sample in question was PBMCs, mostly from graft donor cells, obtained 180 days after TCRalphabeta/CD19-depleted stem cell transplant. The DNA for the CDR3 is TGCGCCAGCAGGCTAACCGGGACAGACCTAGTCGAGCAGTACTTC. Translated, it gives CASRLTGTDLVEQYF. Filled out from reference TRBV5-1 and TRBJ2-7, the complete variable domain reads KAGVTQTPRYLIKTRGQQVTLSCSPISGHRSVSWYQQTPGQGLQFLFEYFSETQRNKGNFPGRFSGRQFSNSRSEMNVSTLELGDSALYLCASRLTGTDLVEQYFGPGTRLTVT.